The 5 T cell receptor beta chains reported below all come from one sample, sequenced in a study of cytomegalovirus exposure and HLA in healthy donors. PCR employed 60 Vbeta and 13 Jbeta primers. Here immunoSEQ multiplex PCR was the method, and the copy in TCRdb shows in-frame clones only, minus some. The repertoire holds around 210,000 clones, with about 88% as singletons. The sequencing input was PBMCs. All receptors derive from a girl aged 2-10 years in good health and CMV-seronegative.

Concerning this clone itself: The same CDR3 can be traced to other DNA sequences in this sample. This chain links TRBV7-9 with TRBJ1-1; perhaps TRBD1 as D (5 bases). V was clipped by 1 base and J by 0 bases, with 6 bases between them. Germline-derived CDR1 and CDR2 are SEHNR and FQNEAQ (reference sequence). The CDR3 consists of 14 residues. The CDR3 reads CASSLGQMNTEAFF. Here the CDR3 DNA reads TGTGCCAGCAGCTTAGGACAGATGAACACTGAAGCTTTCTTT.

The DNA of the CDR3 is TGCGCCAGCAGCCCGGGGGACCTCCTATACGAGCAGTACTTC. Translation gives CASSPGDLLYEQYF. This chain links TRBV5-1 with TRBJ2-7; D might be TRBD2 (6 bases). This CDR3 has 14 residues. Germline-derived CDR1 and CDR2 are SGHRS and YFSETQ. V dropped 4 bases and J dropped 4 bases, with 15 bases sitting between them.

The chain uses TRBV10-2 and TRBJ2-2; 7 bases match TRBD2. This CDR3 spans 13 amino acids. Per the germline V gene, CDR1 is WSHSY and CDR2 is SAAADI. V was pared by 10 bases and J by 6 bases, with 8 bases of the junction left unmatched. CDR3: CATAREVAGELFF. In DNA form, the CDR3 reads TGCGCCACCGCCCGGGAGGTCGCCGGGGAGCTGTTTTTT.

The chain employs TRBV9 and TRBJ1-1; maybe TRBD1 (5 bases). V was clipped by 0 bases and J by 5 bases, with 11 bases between them. This CDR3 spans 14 amino acids. From germline, CDR1 is SGDLS and CDR2 YYNGEE. CDR3 sequence reads: CASSVDGGGTEAFF. CDR3 DNA: TGTGCCAGCAGCGTAGACGGGGGAGGTACTGAAGCTTTCTTT. Using reference TRBV9 and TRBJ1-1 for the parts outside the CDR3, the full variable domain is DSGVTQTPKHLITATGQRVTLRCSPRSGDLSVYWYQQSLDQGLQFLIQYYNGEERAKGNILERFSAQQFPDLHSELNLSSLELGDSALYFCASSVDGGGTEAFFGQGTRLTVV.

With regard to this clone: The same CDR3 also results from other DNA sequences found in this sample. Written as DNA, the CDR3 is TGTGCCAGCAGCTCCCGACAGGGGGGTGAAAAACTGTTTTTT. Encoded protein: CASSSRQGGEKLFF. The V call is TRBV7-9, the J call TRBJ1-4, with 9 positions matching TRBD1. The CDR3 extends over 14 amino acids. Trimming removed 4 bases from V and 7 bases from J; junction bases left unmatched: 4. Germline-derived CDR1 and CDR2 are SEHNR and FQNEAQ (reference sequence).